This T cell receptor beta chain was recorded in a study of glioma-infiltrating T cells. Amplification of TCR alpha and beta CDR3 regions from RNA used iRepertoire nested multiplex PCR. Using its own MiXCR run on the multiplex PCR reads, TCRdb lists one record per CDR3 protein. The sample has some 22,000 distinct CDR3 sequences, 20% to 25% seen once. As to this clonotype: Germline is not matched at one junction end, which may reflect a read error.

Germline CDR1 SGHTA, CDR2 FQGNSA. This CDR3 comprises 13 residues. The J gene is TRBJ2-7, the V gene TRBV7-2; 8 nucleotides agree with TRBD1. Sequenced: glioma tissue, nonneoplastic brain tissue, or PBMCs (not recorded which). This clonotype was obtained from a human donor with low-grade glioma or glioblastoma, undergoing nonglioma brain surgery, or in good health (not recorded which). CDR3 DNA: TGTGCCAGCAGCCGGGACAGGTCGTACGAGCAGTGCTTC. This sequence encodes CASSRDRSYEQCF.